What follows is one TCR beta chain and its context. The same CDR3 arises from other DNA sequences in this sample as well. The data were obtained in a study of shared clonotypes between healthy human individuals. V dropped 4 bases and J dropped 5; count of bases not matched to a gene: 6. The germline V gene encodes CDR1 SGHNT and CDR2 YYREEE (reference sequence). CDR3 length equals 16 residues. TCRdb's table, derived via immunoSEQ multiplex PCR, lists solely in-frame clones and lacks some. The sample records about 960,000 clones, about three quarters being singletons. Sample: memory CD4+ T cells sorted from blood. Subset specified: CD45RA-negative fraction. The V gene is TRBV5-4, the J gene TRBJ2-5, with 15 bases aligning to TRBD2. The clonotype was recovered from a young man in good health. The CDR3 DNA sequence: TGTGCCAGCAGCCCGGGACTAGCGGGAGGTCAGGAGACCCAGTACTTC. Encoded protein: CASSPGLAGGQETQYF.